The 28 T cell receptor beta chains below all came from one sample that was sequenced in a study of T cell responses to AZD1222 COVID-19 vaccine. TCRdb keeps only in-frame clones here, not all; method: immunoSEQ multiplex PCR. This sample carries about 140,000 clones, with about 2.2% going to the ten biggest clones. Sequenced sample: peripheral blood. Receptor source: an adult in good health.

The gene calls are TRBV5-5 and TRBJ1-4, with 7 bases aligning to TRBD1. Unmatched junction bases numbered 7, after V lost 2 bases and J lost 0 bases. The germline V gene has CDR1 SGHKS and CDR2 YYEKEE (reference sequence). This CDR3 has 17 amino acids. CDR3 nucleotides: TGTGCCAGCAGCTTTTCGGACAGGAGCTCAACTAATGAAAAACTGTTTTTT. It encodes CASSFSDRSSTNEKLFF.

The chain employs TRBV11-2 and TRBJ1-2, with D perhaps matching TRBD1 (5 bases). Looked up from germline, CDR1 is SGHAT and CDR2 is FQNNGV. There are 14 residues in the CDR3. V gave up 5 bases and J gave up 2 bases, with 12 bases separating them. The chain's CDR3 is CASSPGTANYGYTF. The CDR3 DNA follows: TGTGCCAGCAGCCCAGGGACGGCGAACTATGGCTACACCTTC.

The rearrangement joins TRBV5-4 to TRBJ2-3; TRBD2 aligns across 12 bases. The CDR3 spans 16 residues. Trimming cost V 4 bases and J 4 bases; bases outside gene matches: 7. Germline CDR1 reads SGHNT; CDR2 reads YYREEE (reference sequence). As DNA, the CDR3 is TGTGCCAGCAGCCCCCGACTAGCGGGGGAATCAGATACGCAGTATTTT. Its protein is CASSPRLAGESDTQYF.

The chain carries TRBV11-3 and TRBJ2-1; 10 positions agree with TRBD2. V lost 5 bases to trimming and J lost 5 bases; unmatched junction nucleotides: 9. From germline, CDR1 is SGHNT and CDR2 YENEEA. CDR3 length equals 16 residues. This CDR3 is CASSLSGGAGNNEQFF. CDR3 coding DNA: TGTGCCAGCAGCCTCAGCGGGGGGGCGGGGAACAATGAGCAGTTCTTC.

This chain joins TRBV3-1 (or the pseudogene TRBV3-2) and TRBJ1-5; no clear D. The CDR3 is 18 amino acids. V lost 1 base and J lost 4, with 20 bases in between. Germline V CDR1 and CDR2: LGHDT, YNNKEL (reference sequence). CDR3: CASSQGRPSGQANQPQHF. Here the CDR3 DNA reads TGTGCCAGCAGCCAAGGTAGGCCCTCTGGGCAAGCTAATCAGCCCCAGCATTTT.

The genes are TRBV18 and TRBJ1-2; D possibly corresponds to TRBD1 (6 bases). Trimming took off 5 bases at V and 2 bases at J, with 6 bases between the two ends. Looked up from germline, CDR1 is KGHSH and CDR2 is LQKENI. The CDR3 has 12 amino acids. The CDR3 is CASSGGNYGYTF. The CDR3, as DNA: TGTGCCAGCTCAGGGGGCAACTATGGCTACACCTTC.

This rearrangement joins TRBV5-6 to TRBJ2-3; D is perhaps TRBD2 (5 bases). The CDR3 runs to 16 residues. V was shortened by 2 bases and J by 2 bases, with 15 bases between the two germline ends. The germline V gene has CDR1 SGHDT and CDR2 YYEEEE. CDR3 DNA: TGTGCCAGCAGCTTCCCCGGGGAATCGCCCACAGATACGCAGTATTTT. It is translated as CASSFPGESPTDTQYF.

The DNA of the CDR3 is TGTGCCAGCTCACCCCTTGACAGGGGGCAGATGAACACTGAAGCTTTCTTT. Its translation is CASSPLDRGQMNTEAFF. The rearrangement links TRBV18 to TRBJ1-1; 10 nucleotides match TRBD1. The V gene end was trimmed by 3 bases and the J gene end by 0 bases; junction bases not matched to a gene: 7. This CDR3 spans 17 amino acids. Germline CDR1 and CDR2: KGHSH and LQKENI.

The chain has TRBV28 and TRBJ1-1; tentatively, D is TRBD1 (6 bases). Germline V gene sequence: CDR1 MDHEN, CDR2 SYDVKM. The CDR3 covers 16 residues. V was cut by 7 bases and J by 0 bases, with 18 bases left in between. The DNA for the CDR3 is TGTGCCAGCAATGCCCCCCGGGGGGCCATGAACACTGAAGCTTTCTTT. The encoded protein is CASNAPRGAMNTEAFF.

V gene TRBV25-1 combines with J gene TRBJ1-2; D is possibly TRBD1 (6 bases). V was cut by 4 bases and J by 4 bases, with 10 bases left in between. The germline gives CDR1 MGHDK, CDR2 SYGVNS. The CDR3 covers 13 residues. The CDR3 reads CASSGGQGYGYTF. CDR3 DNA: TGTGCCAGCAGTGGGGGGCAGGGCTATGGCTACACCTTC.

The chain employs TRBV3-1 (or the pseudogene TRBV3-2) and TRBJ1-1, with TRBD1 matching over 9 bases. CDR3 size: 16 residues. The V and J ends lost 1 base and 2 bases, in that order; junction bases with no gene match: 5. Per the germline V gene, CDR1 is LGHDT and CDR2 is YNNKEL (reference sequence). This CDR3 is CASSQGPGQGNTEAFF. The DNA for the CDR3 is TGTGCCAGCAGCCAAGGTCCGGGACAGGGTAACACTGAAGCTTTCTTT.

The CDR3 here is CASSDLHPGQKIAKNIQYF. The CDR3 DNA is TGTGCCAGCAGTGACCTACATCCGGGACAGAAGATAGCCAAAAACATTCAGTACTTC. The chain employs TRBV6-1 and TRBJ2-4, with TRBD1 matching 7 bases. V shed 3 bases and J 0 bases; nucleotides not matched to a gene: 14. CDR1 is MNHNS, CDR2 SASEGT, per germline. This CDR3 contains 19 residues.

In regard to this clone: Other nucleotide sequences in the sample specify the same CDR3. This chain joins TRBV12-3 or TRBV12-4 and TRBJ1-1; D unclear. The ends were cut back, 1 base at V and 8 bases at J, with 5 bases in the middle. The CDR3 has 11 residues. CDR3 sequence reads: CASSLGGEAFF. CDR3 nucleotide sequence: TGTGCCAGCAGTTTAGGAGGGGAAGCTTTCTTT.

The chain carries TRBV2 and TRBJ1-1; D is undetermined. CDR1 SNHLY and CDR2 FYNNEI come from the germline V gene. Trimming removed 5 bases at V and 7 bases at J, with 14 bases between. This CDR3 is 13 amino acids long. CDR3 region: CASSPIRAGEAFF. CDR3 in DNA: TGTGCCAGCAGTCCAATAAGGGCAGGTGAAGCTTTCTTT.

The chain recombines TRBV7-3 with TRBJ2-7; D is perhaps TRBD1 (5 bases). The CDR3 totals 13 residues. With 2 bases removed from V and 6 bases from J, the gap between germline ends came to 11 bases. CDR1 is SGHTA, CDR2 FQGTGA, per germline. DNA of the CDR3: TGTGCCAGCAGCTTATTTAGGGGTGGCGAGCAGTACTTC. Amino acids: CASSLFRGGEQYF. The variable domain in full, completed from reference TRBV7-3 and TRBJ2-7, reads GAGVSQTPSNKVTEKGKYVELRCDPISGHTALYWYRQSLGQGPEFLIYFQGTGAADDSGLPNDRFFAVRPEGSVSTLKIQRTERGDSAVYLCASSLFRGGEQYFGPGTRLTVT.

The DNA of the CDR3 is TGTGCCAGCAGTTTACCCGTCGGCGGGGGAGGGGGCATTACGCAGTATTTT. Translating it yields CASSLPVGGGGGITQYF. The chain carries TRBV27 and TRBJ2-3, with D possibly called TRBD1 or TRBD2 (7 bases each). Germline V gene lookup returns CDR1 MNHEY and CDR2 SMNVEV (reference sequence). Trimming took 2 bases from V and 8 from J, leaving 23 bases between them. CDR3 size: 17 residues.

The V and J genes are TRBV7-9 and TRBJ1-1; 7 nucleotides align to TRBD1. CDR1 and CDR2 from the germline V gene are SEHNR and FQNEAQ (reference sequence). The CDR3 sequence is 14 residues long. Trimming removed 2 bases from V and 6 bases from J; junction bases left unmatched: 6. The DNA for the CDR3 is TGTGCCAGCAGCTTAACACAGGGGAGCGCTGAAGCTTTCTTT. This encodes CASSLTQGSAEAFF. Drawing the rest from reference TRBV7-9 and TRBJ1-1, the complete variable domain is DTGVSQNPRHKITKRGQNVTFRCDPISEHNRLYWYRQTLGQGPEFLTYFQNEAQLEKSRLLSDRFSAERPKGSFSTLEIQRTEQGDSAMYLCASSLTQGSAEAFFGQGTRLTVV.

V usage is TRBV4-1 and J usage is TRBJ2-3; D is ambiguous. Germline V gene sequence: CDR1 MGHRA, CDR2 YSYEKL. Trimming cost V 4 bases and J 5 bases, with 16 bases left between them. The length of the CDR3 is 15 residues. This chain's CDR3 is CASSPLGATRDTQYF. The CDR3 DNA is TGCGCCAGCAGCCCCCTTGGAGCGACCAGAGATACGCAGTATTTT.

This chain joins TRBV23-1 and TRBJ2-4, with D possibly matching TRBD2 (5 bases). Being an ORF, TRBV23-1 has a function that is uncertain. The CDR3 has 16 amino acids. V shed 3 bases and J shed 0 bases, with 12 bases lying between them. CDR3: CASSQRAELAKNIQYF. The CDR3 nucleotides are TGCGCCAGCAGTCAGAGGGCGGAGCTAGCCAAAAACATTCAGTACTTC.

This sequence joins TRBV7-3 and TRBJ2-2; perhaps TRBD2 as D (5 bases). The CDR3 covers 13 residues. With 5 bases removed from V and 6 bases from J, the gap between germline ends came to 10 bases. Per germline, CDR1 SGHTA and CDR2 FQGTGA. Here the CDR3 reads CASSPTGSGELFF. DNA of the CDR3: TGTGCCAGCAGCCCCACGGGGTCCGGGGAGCTGTTTTTT.

The J gene is TRBJ1-1, the V gene TRBV6-1, with TRBD1 matching 9 bases. Germline CDR1 MNHNS, CDR2 SASEGT. This CDR3 is built from 16 residues. V lost 2 bases and J lost 1; bases outside the gene matches: 5. The CDR3 spells CASSEKAGQGNTEAFF. The CDR3 DNA reads as TGTGCCAGCAGTGAAAAGGCGGGACAGGGGAACACTGAAGCTTTCTTT.

The rearrangement uses TRBV11-2 and TRBJ2-3; D gene unclear. The length of the CDR3 is 14 residues. V lost 5 bases and J lost 1, with 10 bases in between. The V gene's germline CDR1 is SGHAT and CDR2 FQNNGV. The CDR3 loop is CASSRSGGTDTQYF. DNA of the CDR3: TGTGCCAGCAGCCGGTCGGGTGGCACAGATACGCAGTATTTT.

This chain uses TRBV11-1 with TRBJ1-4; D unresolved. The germline V and J ends were trimmed by 6 bases and 7 bases, with 15 bases remaining between them. The length of the CDR3 is 14 residues. Germline V gives CDR1 SGHAT, CDR2 FQDESV (reference sequence). The CDR3 nucleotides are TGTGCCAGCAGTTTACAGACAAAGAGTGAAAAACTGTTTTTT. Protein product: CASSLQTKSEKLFF. The entire variable domain, with the rest obtained from reference TRBV11-1 and TRBJ1-4, is as follows: EAEVAQSPRYKITEKSQAVAFWCDPISGHATLYWYRQILGQGPELLVQFQDESVVDDSQLPKDRFSAERLKGVDSTLKIQPAELGDSAMYLCASSLQTKSEKLFFGSGTQLSVL.

Regarding this clone: Germline and junction disagree at one end, which may indicate a read error. The CDR3 spells CASSASGTDLF. The CDR3 nucleotides are TGTGCCAGCAGTGCATCTGGGACAGATCTTTTT. The J gene is TRBJ1-4, the V gene TRBV2, with 7 nucleotides matching TRBD1. Germline values: CDR1 SNHLY, CDR2 FYNNEI. The CDR3 loop spans 11 amino acids. Using reference TRBV2 and TRBJ1-4 for the parts outside the CDR3, the full variable domain is EPEVTQTPSHQVTQMGQEVILRCVPISNHLYFYWYRQILGQKVEFLVSFYNNEISEKSEIFDDQFSVERPDGSNFTLKIRSTKLEDSAMYFCASSASGTDLFGSGTQLSVL.

This chain uses TRBV5-4 with TRBJ1-1, with D perhaps matching TRBD1 (6 bases). Deletions cut 0 bases from V and 9 bases from J, with 9 bases between. In germline, CDR1 is SGHNT, CDR2 YYREEE (reference sequence). CDR3 length: 12 residues. This CDR3 reads CASSLGGAQAFF. Here the CDR3 DNA reads TGTGCCAGCAGCTTGGGGGGGGCTCAAGCTTTCTTT.

The chain couples TRBV2 to TRBJ1-4; 7 positions match TRBD1. Germline V lookup: CDR1 SNHLY, CDR2 FYNNEI. V lost 4 bases and J lost 1; bases outside the gene matches: 3. CDR3 length equals 15 residues. CDR3 amino acids: CASSGNRGTNEKLFF. CDR3 nucleotides: TGTGCCAGCAGTGGTAACAGGGGAACTAATGAAAAACTGTTTTTT. The full variable domain, its missing parts supplied by reference TRBV2 and TRBJ1-4, is EPEVTQTPSHQVTQMGQEVILRCVPISNHLYFYWYRQILGQKVEFLVSFYNNEISEKSEIFDDQFSVERPDGSNFTLKIRSTKLEDSAMYFCASSGNRGTNEKLFFGSGTQLSVL.

The chain recombines TRBV11-3 with TRBJ2-5, with a weak D call TRBD2 (5 bases). With 5 bases removed from V and 5 bases from J, the gap between germline ends came to 6 bases. The germline gives CDR1 SGHNT, CDR2 YENEEA. The CDR3 runs 11 residues. The CDR3 spells CASSREETQYF. Here the CDR3 DNA reads TGTGCCAGCAGCAGGGAGGAGACCCAGTACTTC. Together with reference TRBV11-3 and TRBJ2-5, the CDR3 gives the full variable domain: EAGVVQSPRYKIIEKKQPVAFWCNPISGHNTLYWYLQNLGQGPELLIRYENEEAVDDSQLPKDRFSAERLKGVDSTLKIQPAELGDSAVYLCASSREETQYFGPGTRLLVL.

This sequence joins TRBV19 and TRBJ2-2; unclear D gene. The V end lost 3 bases, the J end lost 4 bases, and 9 bases lay between the germline ends. Germline lookup yields CDR1 LNHDA and CDR2 SQIVND (reference sequence). This CDR3 is built from 14 residues. The CDR3 nucleotides read TGTGCCAGTAGTATGAGTAGAGCCACCGGGGAGCTGTTTTTT. This translates into CASSMSRATGELFF.